Listed below are T cell receptor beta chains from one sample, sequenced in a study of T-cell reconstitution after alpha-beta-depleted transplantation in children. MiXCR, applied by TCRdb to the PCR reads, yields one record per CDR3 protein. This table holds roughly 610,000 distinct CDR3 sequences, about 10% found once. This material consisted of PBMCs from the stem cell graft donor, taken from the stem cell graft. The source is a human donor who donated a stem cell graft to a child with acute myeloid leukemia. The CDR3 runs from the conserved cysteine through the conserved F or W. A D gene is named only where the DNA matches it firmly. Only part of the rows carry a size: once, few, many, or a class if the clone is expanded.

D,length,V,size,J,DNA,CDR3
-,16,TRBV7-2,few,TRBJ2-4,TGTGCCAGCAGCTTAGAAGATGGGCGGGGAAAAAACATTCAGTACTTC,CASSLEDGRGKNIQYF
-,14,TRBV28,few,TRBJ1-1,TGTGCCAGCAGTTTATTTATCCCTAACACTGAAGCTTTCTTT,CASSLFIPNTEAFF
TRBD1,14,TRBV7-9,many,TRBJ2-7,TGTGCCAGCAGCCTAGGGACAGGGGTTTTGGAGCAGTACTTC,CASSLGTGVLEQYF
TRBD1,18,TRBV5-1,few,TRBJ2-6,TGCGCCAGCAGCTCGAGGACAGGGGTGACATCTGGGGCCAACGTCCTGACTTTC,CASSSRTGVTSGANVLTF
-,14,TRBV4-3,few,TRBJ1-2,TGCGCCAGCAGCCAAGATCTAACTGGGGATGGCTACACCTTC,CASSQDLTGDGYTF
-,17,TRBV20-1,few,TRBJ2-1,TGCAGTGCTAGAGAAATTGAAGGGGGTGTTACCTACAATGAGCAGTTCTTC,CSAREIEGGVTYNEQFF
-,13,TRBV29-1,many,TRBJ1-1,TGCAGCGTTCCCGCGGGGGGGAACACTGAAGCTTTCTTT,CSVPAGGNTEAFF
-,15,TRBV2,few,TRBJ2-7,TGTGCCAGCAGAGGTTCCGGGACCAAAGTCTACGAGCAGTACTTC,CASRGSGTKVYEQYF
-,16,TRBV20-1,many,TRBJ2-1,TGCAGTGCTAGTCGGGGACCAGCACTTTCCTACAATGAGCAGTTCTTC,CSASRGPALSYNEQFF
-,13,TRBV29-1,few,TRBJ2-5,TGCAGCGTTGAGGGGGGGCACCAAGAGACCCAGTACTTC,CSVEGGHQETQYF
-,11,TRBV7-9,many,TRBJ2-1,TGTGCCAGCAGCCCCCAGACTGAGCAGTTCTTC,CASSPQTEQFF
-,9,TRBV29-1,few,TRBJ2-2,TGCAGCGTTAGCGGGGAGCTGTTTTTT,CSVSGELFF
TRBD1,11,TRBV29-1,many,TRBJ2-7,TGCAGCGTTGGGACAGGGGGCGAGCAGTACTTC,CSVGTGGEQYF
TRBD2,14,TRBV28,many,TRBJ2-7,TGTGCCACCGATAGCGGGAGCCTTCCCTACGAGCAGTACTTC,CATDSGSLPYEQYF
-,17,TRBV28,few,TRBJ1-5,TGTGCCAGCAGTTTATATGCTCTGGGGCTTAGCAATCAGCCCCAGCATTTT,CASSLYALGLSNQPQHF
-,13,TRBV6-1,few,TRBJ1-1,TGTGCCAGCAGACACCAGGTGAACACTGAAGCTTTCTTT,CASRHQVNTEAFF
TRBD1,14,TRBV20-1,-,TRBJ2-5,TGCAGTGCTAGTGACAGGGGGCTCGGGGAGACCCAGTACTTC,CSASDRGLGETQYF
-,14,TRBV5-6,many,TRBJ2-5,TGTGCCAGCAGCGTTAGGAGGGCCCAAGAGACCCAGTACTTC,CASSVRRAQETQYF
-,15,TRBV20-1,-,TRBJ2-2,TGCAGTGCTAAACAACTAGGATGGGGCACCGGGGAGCTGTTTTTT,CSAKQLGWGTGELFF
TRBD2,14,TRBV29-1,-,TRBJ2-7,TGCAGCGTTGAACTATCCAGGACTAGCCACGAGCAGTACTTC,CSVELSRTSHEQYF
-,13,TRBV9,few,TRBJ1-2,TGTGCCAGCAGCGTACCAGGGCCCTATGGCTACACCTTC,CASSVPGPYGYTF
-,16,TRBV7-3,-,TRBJ1-2,TGTGCCAGCAGCTTCGGTGTGGGGACATTGAGCGTTGGCTACACCTTC,CASSFGVGTLSVGYTF
-,15,TRBV3-1,many,TRBJ2-7,TGTGCCAGCAGCCAAGCCCCGGGGTCCTCCTACGAGCAGTACTTC,CASSQAPGSSYEQYF
-,16,TRBV15,many,TRBJ2-2,TGTGCCACCAGCAGAGATAGTTTGGGGGTCGCCGGGGAGCTGTTTTTT,CATSRDSLGVAGELFF
-,15,TRBV29-1,-,TRBJ2-1,TGCAGCGTTGGGACAGCCGGAGGATCCTACAATGAGCAGTTCTTC,CSVGTAGGSYNEQFF
-,13,TRBV5-1,many,TRBJ2-2,TGCGCCAGCAGCTTACTTAGCACCGGGGAGCTGTTTTTT,CASSLLSTGELFF
TRBD2,16,TRBV27,few,TRBJ2-1,TGTGCCAGCAGGCCGCGTAGCGGGGGGTTTTACAATGAGCAGTTCTTC,CASRPRSGGFYNEQFF
-,14,TRBV27,-,TRBJ2-1,TGTGCCAGCAGTTTTGTGGCTAGTACGAATGAGCAGTTCTTC,CASSFVASTNEQFF
-,14,TRBV15,-,TRBJ2-7,TGTGCCACCAGCAGAGAAGTTTTGGTCTACGAGCAGTACTTC,CATSREVLVYEQYF
-,14,TRBV20-1,-,TRBJ2-2,TGCAGTGCTAGGTCGGAAACGAACACCGGGGAGCTGTTTTTT,CSARSETNTGELFF
TRBD1,16,TRBV6-1,many,TRBJ1-3,TGTGCCAGCAGCCGCACCACAGGGGAGTTTGGAAACACCATATATTTT,CASSRTTGEFGNTIYF
-,13,TRBV5-1,few,TRBJ1-4,TGCGCCAGCAGTCAGGGTTTAGGTGAAAAACTGTTTTTT,CASSQGLGEKLFF
TRBD2,15,TRBV28,many,TRBJ2-1,TGTGCCAGCAGAACCGGACTAGGGCCATACAATGAGCAGTTCTTC,CASRTGLGPYNEQFF
TRBD1,14,TRBV29-1,many,TRBJ1-3,TGCAGCGTGGGCTTGGGACAGTACGGAAACACCATATATTTT,CSVGLGQYGNTIYF
-,11,TRBV21-1,-,TRBJ1-1,TGTGCCACCGTCGACAGGGTTGAAGCTTTCTTT,CATVDRVEAFF
-,15,TRBV20-1,few,TRBJ2-1,TGCAGTGCTAGAGCCTCTAGAAACTCCTACAATGAGCAGTTCTTC,CSARASRNSYNEQFF
TRBD2,15,TRBV27,many,TRBJ2-7,TGTGCCAGCAGCCGAATGGCTAGCGGGATGGCCGAGCAGTACTTC,CASSRMASGMAEQYF
-,12,TRBV10-3,many,TRBJ2-1,TGTGCCGCCCAGGGCGTAAACAATGAGCAGTTCTTC,CAAQGVNNEQFF
-,12,TRBV20-1,few,TRBJ2-7,TGCAGTGCTAGAAAGGAGGGTTACGAGCAGTACTTC,CSARKEGYEQYF
-,11,TRBV7-2,many,TRBJ2-7,TGTGCCAGCAGCGCTTCCTACGAGCAGTACTTC,CASSASYEQYF
-,17,TRBV19,few,TRBJ2-7,TGTGCCAGTAGTACTACCCCCGGGACAAACTACGGTACGGAGCAGTACTTC,CASSTTPGTNYGTEQYF
-,14,TRBV28,many,TRBJ2-7,TGTGCCAGCAGTTCTCCCAGGGGTCCGAGCGAGCAGTACTTC,CASSSPRGPSEQYF
-,13,TRBV30,-,TRBJ1-5,TGTGCCTGGAGTGTGGACCTCAATCAGCCCCAGCATTTT,CAWSVDLNQPQHF
TRBD1,15,TRBV5-6,few,TRBJ1-5,TGTGCCAGCAGCTCGTTACAGGGGGCCAATCAGCCCCAGCATTTT,CASSSLQGANQPQHF
-,15,TRBV21-1,-,TRBJ2-2,TGTGCCAGCAGCAAAGGAGGTTGGCGGTTGAGGGAGCTGTTTTTT,CASSKGGWRLRELFF
TRBD2,18,TRBV11-2,-,TRBJ2-3,TGTGCCAGCAGCTTACTCCTAGCGGGAGGGGGGAGCACAGATACGCAGTATTTT,CASSLLLAGGGSTDTQYF
TRBD1,14,TRBV20-1,few,TRBJ2-2,TGCAGTGCCCTCCCGGGACAGATTACCGGGGAGCTGTTTTTT,CSALPGQITGELFF
-,16,TRBV12-3/TRBV12-4,few,TRBJ2-1,TGTGCCAGCAGCGTAGCGACCGGAGGGGCCTACAATGAGCAGTTCTTC,CASSVATGGAYNEQFF